Listed below are T cell receptor beta chains from one sample, sequenced in a study of post-analysis software for immune sequencing data. From the PCR reads, TCRdb called clonotypes with MiXCR, one entry per CDR3 protein. The table has hundreds of thousands of distinct CDR3 sequences, 59% seen once; the top ten hold approximately 11%. The sample was blood. These receptors were obtained from a girl aged 2-9 years with multiple sclerosis. The CDR3 runs from the conserved cysteine through the conserved F or W. Each record gives: J gene, D gene, clone size, V gene, CDR3 DNA, CDR3 protein. A D gene is named only where the DNA matches it firmly. Only some rows state a clone size, as once, few, many or a class for expanded clones.

j_gene: TRBJ1-2; d_gene: TRBD1; abundance: -; v_gene: TRBV15; CDR3nt: TGTGCCACCAGCAGAGATCTGGCCGGGACAGGGGGCCGAGATGGCTACACCTTC; CDR3aa: CATSRDLAGTGGRDGYTF
j_gene: TRBJ2-5; d_gene: -; abundance: once; v_gene: TRBV7-9; CDR3nt: TGTGCCAACAGCTTTTATAGAGAGACCCAGTACTTC; CDR3aa: CANSFYRETQYF
j_gene: TRBJ1-1; d_gene: -; abundance: -; v_gene: TRBV20-1; CDR3nt: TGCAGTGCTCTAATCGGGGGGCCGGGCACTGAAGCTTTCTTT; CDR3aa: CSALIGGPGTEAFF
j_gene: TRBJ2-1; d_gene: TRBD2; abundance: -; v_gene: TRBV11-2; CDR3nt: TGTGCCAACGCGCGGCTAGCGGGGACCAATGAGCAGTTCTTC; CDR3aa: CANARLAGTNEQFF
j_gene: TRBJ2-1; d_gene: -; abundance: few; v_gene: TRBV11-2; CDR3nt: TGTGCCAGCAGCTTAGATGGATGGACGTCTCATGAGCAGTTCTTC; CDR3aa: CASSLDGWTSHEQFF
j_gene: TRBJ2-3; d_gene: -; abundance: many; v_gene: TRBV20-1; CDR3nt: TGCAGTGCTAGGGAAGCTAGCACAGATACGCAGTATTTT; CDR3aa: CSAREASTDTQYF
j_gene: TRBJ2-5; d_gene: TRBD1; abundance: -; v_gene: TRBV7-2; CDR3nt: TGTGCCAGCAGCTTAGCGGGTGGGCAGGGGGCAAAGACCCAGTACTTC; CDR3aa: CASSLAGGQGAKTQYF
j_gene: TRBJ1-1; d_gene: -; abundance: -; v_gene: TRBV29-1; CDR3nt: TGCAGCGTTCTCGAGGCTAGTCTTAGCACTGAAGCTTTCTTT; CDR3aa: CSVLEASLSTEAFF
j_gene: TRBJ1-4; d_gene: -; abundance: -; v_gene: TRBV7-6; CDR3nt: TGTGCCAGCAGCTTTTCCCCAGCTGCTAATGAAAAACTGTTTTTT; CDR3aa: CASSFSPAANEKLFF
j_gene: TRBJ2-1; d_gene: -; abundance: once; v_gene: TRBV12-3/TRBV12-4; CDR3nt: TGTGCCAGCAGTTTGCTAGAGTTGGGAAAGCAGTTCTTC; CDR3aa: CASSLLELGKQFF
j_gene: TRBJ1-4; d_gene: -; abundance: -; v_gene: TRBV24-1; CDR3nt: TGTGCCACCAGTGACTCCAACACCGGAGGGGATGAAAAACTGTTTTTT; CDR3aa: CATSDSNTGGDEKLFF
j_gene: TRBJ2-1; d_gene: -; abundance: -; v_gene: TRBV6-2/TRBV6-3; CDR3nt: TGTGCCAGCAGTTACTGGCAGGAAGAGCAGTTCTTC; CDR3aa: CASSYWQEEQFF
j_gene: TRBJ2-3; d_gene: -; abundance: -; v_gene: TRBV20-1; CDR3nt: TGCAGTGCTAGAAAGCAGGGGATAAGGGCAGATACGCAGTATTTT; CDR3aa: CSARKQGIRADTQYF
j_gene: TRBJ2-7; d_gene: -; abundance: -; v_gene: TRBV11-2; CDR3nt: TGTGCCAGCAGCTTAGGGACAAGTTCGCACGAGCAGTACTTC; CDR3aa: CASSLGTSSHEQYF
j_gene: TRBJ2-3; d_gene: TRBD2; abundance: few; v_gene: TRBV10-1; CDR3nt: TGCGCCAGCAGTGATTTAGCGGGAGGGAGCACAGATACGCAGTATTTT; CDR3aa: CASSDLAGGSTDTQYF
j_gene: TRBJ2-2; d_gene: -; abundance: -; v_gene: TRBV7-8; CDR3nt: TGTGCCAGCAGCCCGTGGAGCAACACCGGGGAGCTGTTTTTT; CDR3aa: CASSPWSNTGELFF
j_gene: TRBJ2-7; d_gene: TRBD1; abundance: -; v_gene: TRBV27; CDR3nt: TGTGCCAGCAGTACGACAGGGCTCCACGAGCAGTACTTC; CDR3aa: CASSTTGLHEQYF
j_gene: TRBJ2-1; d_gene: -; abundance: -; v_gene: TRBV20-1; CDR3nt: TGCAGTGCTAGACGGGGGACCTCCTACAATGAGCAGTTCTTC; CDR3aa: CSARRGTSYNEQFF
j_gene: TRBJ2-5; d_gene: TRBD2; abundance: -; v_gene: TRBV20-1; CDR3nt: TGCAGTGCTAGGGGCTTTGGGACTAGCGGGCCTCCCCCTAGGCAAGAGACCCAGTACTTC; CDR3aa: CSARGFGTSGPPPRQETQYF
j_gene: TRBJ2-7; d_gene: TRBD1; abundance: -; v_gene: TRBV3-1; CDR3nt: TGTGCCAGCAGCCATAGGACAGGAACCTACGAGCAGTACTTC; CDR3aa: CASSHRTGTYEQYF
j_gene: TRBJ2-4; d_gene: -; abundance: few; v_gene: TRBV6-2/TRBV6-3; CDR3nt: TGTGCCAGCAGTTACTCGTCACGGTTAAACATTCAGTACTTC; CDR3aa: CASSYSSRLNIQYF
j_gene: TRBJ2-1; d_gene: -; abundance: -; v_gene: TRBV20-1; CDR3nt: TGCAGTGCCAAGACGCGAGAAACTGAGCAGTTCTTC; CDR3aa: CSAKTRETEQFF
j_gene: TRBJ2-3; d_gene: -; abundance: few; v_gene: TRBV25-1; CDR3nt: TGTGCCAGCAGTGAATCGGGGACGATCACAGATACGCAGTATTTT; CDR3aa: CASSESGTITDTQYF
j_gene: TRBJ2-7; d_gene: TRBD1; abundance: -; v_gene: TRBV4-1; CDR3nt: TGCGCCAGCAGCCAAAGCTTCCGGGAAGCAGGGGGAGAGCAGTACTTC; CDR3aa: CASSQSFREAGGEQYF
j_gene: TRBJ1-6; d_gene: -; abundance: -; v_gene: TRBV2; CDR3nt: TGTGCCAGCAGTGAACCCCAGGGCTCACCCCTCCACTTT; CDR3aa: CASSEPQGSPLHF
j_gene: TRBJ1-1; d_gene: TRBD1; abundance: -; v_gene: TRBV6-2/TRBV6-3; CDR3nt: TGTGCCAGTTCGTTACACCAGACCGGGACAGGGGCGGCTTTCTTT; CDR3aa: CASSLHQTGTGAAFF
j_gene: TRBJ1-6; d_gene: -; abundance: once; v_gene: TRBV2; CDR3nt: TGTGCCACCACCCGGGGGGGAATTGAGTCACCCCTCCACTTT; CDR3aa: CATTRGGIESPLHF
j_gene: TRBJ2-5; d_gene: TRBD2; abundance: -; v_gene: TRBV20-1; CDR3nt: TGCAGTGCTAGATCGGCTAGCGGGAGGAAACGAGAGACCCAGTACTTC; CDR3aa: CSARSASGRKRETQYF
j_gene: TRBJ2-1; d_gene: -; abundance: -; v_gene: TRBV11-2; CDR3nt: TGTGCCAGCAGCTTAGATGGGAGTGGAGAGCAGTTCTTC; CDR3aa: CASSLDGSGEQFF
j_gene: TRBJ2-7; d_gene: TRBD1; abundance: -; v_gene: TRBV5-6; CDR3nt: TGTGCCAGCAGCCACCGGGACAGGGGTTACGGGCAGTACTTC; CDR3aa: CASSHRDRGYGQYF
j_gene: TRBJ2-1; d_gene: -; abundance: -; v_gene: TRBV4-2; CDR3nt: TGTGCCAGCAGCCAAGGTAGCCAAGGGAGCAATGAGCAGTTCTTC; CDR3aa: CASSQGSQGSNEQFF
j_gene: TRBJ1-2; d_gene: -; abundance: -; v_gene: TRBV14; CDR3nt: TGTGCCAGCAGCCAAGACGGGGGCTACTATGGCTACACCTTC; CDR3aa: CASSQDGGYYGYTF
j_gene: TRBJ2-7; d_gene: -; abundance: -; v_gene: TRBV5-1; CDR3nt: TGCGCCAGCAGCTTGTCCGACTATTCCTACTACAAGCAGTACTTC; CDR3aa: CASSLSDYSYYKQYF
j_gene: TRBJ2-7; d_gene: TRBD2; abundance: few; v_gene: TRBV5-1; CDR3nt: TGCGCCAGCAGCTTTAGCGGGAGGACCTACGAGCAGTACTTC; CDR3aa: CASSFSGRTYEQYF
j_gene: TRBJ2-1; d_gene: TRBD2; abundance: -; v_gene: TRBV25-1; CDR3nt: TGTGCCAGCGCCCTGACTAGCGGGAGACTCCCCTACAATGAGCAGTTCTTC; CDR3aa: CASALTSGRLPYNEQFF
j_gene: TRBJ1-2; d_gene: -; abundance: few; v_gene: TRBV11-3; CDR3nt: TGTGCCAGCAGCTTAGAAATAGTAGGACAGCAGAACTATGGCTACACCTTC; CDR3aa: CASSLEIVGQQNYGYTF
j_gene: TRBJ2-4; d_gene: -; abundance: -; v_gene: TRBV30; CDR3nt: TGTGCCTGGAGTGTACTGGCAAACATTCAGTACTTC; CDR3aa: CAWSVLANIQYF
j_gene: TRBJ2-7; d_gene: -; abundance: -; v_gene: TRBV15; CDR3nt: TGTGCCACCAGCTTTCTAGCGAGTAACTACGAGCAGTACTTC; CDR3aa: CATSFLASNYEQYF
j_gene: TRBJ2-1; d_gene: TRBD1; abundance: -; v_gene: TRBV12-5; CDR3nt: TGTGCTAGTGGTCTGGGACAGCCGGTTTACAATGAGCAGTTCTTC; CDR3aa: CASGLGQPVYNEQFF
j_gene: TRBJ2-1; d_gene: TRBD1; abundance: few; v_gene: TRBV25-1; CDR3nt: TGTGCCAGCAGTGAATATTCAGGGGGCGGGGAGCAGTTCTTC; CDR3aa: CASSEYSGGGEQFF
j_gene: TRBJ2-7; d_gene: TRBD2; abundance: -; v_gene: TRBV6-5; CDR3nt: TGTGCCAGCAGTTACTTGTCAAGCGGGACCCGTTCCTACGAGCAGTACTTC; CDR3aa: CASSYLSSGTRSYEQYF
j_gene: TRBJ2-4; d_gene: TRBD1; abundance: -; v_gene: TRBV2; CDR3nt: TGTGCCAGCACGCCAGGGGGCCTATCAGACAAAAACATTCAGTACTTC; CDR3aa: CASTPGGLSDKNIQYF
j_gene: TRBJ2-2; d_gene: TRBD1; abundance: -; v_gene: TRBV7-6; CDR3nt: TGTGCCAGCAGCTCATATGACAGGGGCGACACCGGGGAGCTGTTTTTT; CDR3aa: CASSSYDRGDTGELFF
j_gene: TRBJ1-5; d_gene: -; abundance: -; v_gene: TRBV21-1; CDR3nt: TGTGCCAGCAGCAAAGACAGACAGGGGGCGCAGGATCAGCCCCAGCATTTT; CDR3aa: CASSKDRQGAQDQPQHF
j_gene: TRBJ1-2; d_gene: -; abundance: few; v_gene: TRBV5-1; CDR3nt: TGCGCCAGCAGCCCTGGGACCGTCTATGGCTACACCTTC; CDR3aa: CASSPGTVYGYTF
j_gene: TRBJ2-3; d_gene: -; abundance: -; v_gene: TRBV10-3; CDR3nt: TGTGCCATCAGTTTCCAAGGGGGAGACATAACAGATACGCAGTATTTT; CDR3aa: CAISFQGGDITDTQYF
j_gene: TRBJ2-3; d_gene: TRBD2; abundance: few; v_gene: TRBV6-5; CDR3nt: TGTGCCAGCAGTTACACCCACCCGGGACTAGCGACGATGAGCACAGATACGCAGTATTTT; CDR3aa: CASSYTHPGLATMSTDTQYF